The 13 T cell receptor beta chains below were found in one sample sequenced in a study of blood T cell repertoires in COVID-19. The protocol was immunoSEQ multiplex PCR, while the TCRdb copy is restricted to in-frame clones and leaves out a portion. The table shows almost 100,000 clones, with about 89% occurring only once. Sequenced material: peripheral blood. These receptors were taken from a man in his forties or fifties with acute or convalescent COVID-19.

Comment on this clone: A junction end diverges from the germline sequence, so it may reflect a read error. The rearrangement uses TRBV3-1 (or the pseudogene TRBV3-2) and TRBJ2-3, with 9 nucleotides matching TRBD2. The CDR3 has 16 residues. CDR1 is LGHDT and CDR2 is YNNKEL in the germline V gene (reference sequence). This CDR3 reads CASSLRTGTSRDTQYF. CDR3 DNA sequence: TGTGCCAGCAGCCTCAGGACCGGGACTAGCAGAGATACGCAGTATTTT.

The chain has TRBV11-3 and TRBJ2-1; 11 positions agree with TRBD2. J lost 3 bases, V lost 0 bases, and 1 base had no gene match. Germline V lookup: CDR1 SGHNT, CDR2 YENEEA. The CDR3 loop spans 16 amino acids. The CDR3 protein is CASSLEGTSGYNEQFF. CDR3 bases: TGTGCCAGCAGCTTAGAAGGGACTAGCGGCTACAATGAGCAGTTCTTC.

CDR3 sequence reads: CASSPQRVLYNEQFF. The CDR3 DNA is TGTGCCAGCAGCCCCCAGCGGGTACTCTACAATGAGCAGTTCTTC. This chain connects TRBV9 to TRBJ2-1; D may be TRBD2 (6 bases). The germline CDR1 and CDR2 sequences are SGDLS and YYNGEE. V was shortened by 4 bases and J by 3 bases, with 14 bases between the two germline ends. The CDR3 is 15 amino acids. Together with reference TRBV9 and TRBJ2-1, the CDR3 gives the full variable domain: DSGVTQTPKHLITATGQRVTLRCSPRSGDLSVYWYQQSLDQGLQFLIQYYNGEERAKGNILERFSAQQFPDLHSELNLSSLELGDSALYFCASSPQRVLYNEQFFGPGTRLTVL.

This clone was recorded a few times. The rearrangement joins TRBV18 to TRBJ2-5, with 14 bases matching TRBD2. V gave up 6 bases and J gave up 4 bases; unmatched junction bases: 7. Germline V gene lookup returns CDR1 KGHSH and CDR2 LQKENI. The CDR3 consists of 16 residues. The CDR3 coding sequence is TGTGCCAGCTCGCATCCCGGACTAGCGGGGGGAGAGACCCAGTACTTC. Amino acid sequence: CASSHPGLAGGETQYF.

V usage is TRBV5-6 and J usage is TRBJ2-5; no firm D call. Germline V gene sequence: CDR1 SGHDT, CDR2 YYEEEE. Between the trimmed V and J ends, which lost 2 bases and 5 bases, there was a span of 7 bases. The CDR3 is 12 amino acids. As DNA, the CDR3 is TGTGCCAGCAGCTTTTACGGGGAGACCCAGTACTTC. It codes for CASSFYGETQYF. The full variable domain, completed using reference TRBV5-6 and TRBJ2-5, is DAGVTQSPTHLIKTRGQQVTLRCSPKSGHDTVSWYQQALGQGPQFIFQYYEEEERQRGNFPDRFSGHQFPNYSSELNVNALLLGDSALYLCASSFYGETQYFGPGTRLLVL.

The chain recombines TRBV7-2 with TRBJ2-1, with no clear D. The ends were cut back, 5 bases at V and 2 bases at J, with 13 bases in the middle. The CDR3 extends over 15 amino acids. The V gene's germline CDR1 is SGHTA and CDR2 FQGNSA. CDR3 nucleotides: TGTGCCAGCAGCCCCGACAACGTGCCCTACAATGAGCAGTTCTTC. Its translation is CASSPDNVPYNEQFF.

The chain couples TRBV19 to TRBJ1-1, with TRBD1 matching over 7 bases. CDR1 LNHDA and CDR2 SQIVND come from the germline V gene (reference sequence). This CDR3 has 13 amino acids. V shed 7 bases, J shed 1 base, and the junction held 3 bases outside the gene matches. The CDR3 here is CASKWDRNTEAFF. The CDR3 DNA follows: TGTGCCAGTAAATGGGACAGGAACACTGAAGCTTTCTTT. Variable domain in full (rest from reference TRBV19 and TRBJ1-1): DGGITQSPKYLFRKEGQNVTLSCEQNLNHDAMYWYRQDPGQGLRLIYYSQIVNDFQKGDIAEGYSVSREKKESFPLTVTSAQKNPTAFYLCASKWDRNTEAFFGQGTRLTVV.

The genes are TRBV5-1 and TRBJ2-2, with TRBD1 matching 8 bases. The V gene end was trimmed by 3 bases and the J gene end by 5 bases; junction bases not matched to a gene: 6. CDR1 is SGHRS and CDR2 is YFSETQ in the germline V gene. There are 15 residues in the CDR3. The DNA for the CDR3 is TGCGCCAGCAGCTCTTGGACAGGGAGGACCGGGGAGCTGTTTTTT. It codes for CASSSWTGRTGELFF.

The chain is built from TRBV29-1 and TRBJ2-5, with TRBD1 matching over 7 bases. CDR1 and CDR2 from the germline V gene are SQVTM and ANQGSEA. Losses at the gene ends were 5 bases for V and 5 bases for J; bases not matched to a gene: 8. CDR3 size: 13 residues. CDR3 protein: CSVWTGWGETQYF. The CDR3, as DNA: TGCAGCGTTTGGACAGGTTGGGGGGAGACCCAGTACTTC. The full variable domain, its missing parts supplied by reference TRBV29-1 and TRBJ2-5, is SAVISQKPSRDICQRGTSLTIQCQVDSQVTMMFWYRQQPGQSLTLIATANQGSEATYESGFVIDKFPISRPNLTFSTLTVSNMSPEDSSIYLCSVWTGWGETQYFGPGTRLLVL.

V gene TRBV19 combines with J gene TRBJ2-7; 8 bases line up with TRBD2. The germline gives CDR1 LNHDA, CDR2 SQIVND (reference sequence). V shed 5 bases, J shed 7 bases, and the junction held 16 bases outside the gene matches. CDR3 length equals 16 residues. DNA for the CDR3: TGTGCCAGTAGTGCCTCACTAGCGGAGGTAGATGAGGAGCAGTACTTC. Translating it yields CASSASLAEVDEEQYF.

V gene TRBV6-2 or TRBV6-3 combines with J gene TRBJ2-7, with 8 nucleotides matching TRBD2. Germline CDR1 is MNHEY and CDR2 is SVGEGT. V lost 2 bases to trimming and J lost 0 bases; unmatched junction nucleotides: 3. CDR3 length equals 15 residues. The CDR3 here is CASSYLSGSSYEQYF. The CDR3 nucleotides read TGTGCCAGCAGTTACCTCAGCGGGAGCTCCTACGAGCAGTACTTC.

This sequence joins TRBV24-1 and TRBJ2-3; TRBD2 agrees at 11 bases. The germline V gene has CDR1 KGHDR and CDR2 SFDVKD. This CDR3 region has 17 residues. V shed 9 bases, J shed 4 bases, and the junction held 14 bases outside the gene matches. The CDR3 region has the DNA TGTGCCACCGGCTTAGGGCTAGCGGGAGGACGAGCAGATACGCAGTATTTT. Translating it yields CATGLGLAGGRADTQYF.

This rearrangement joins TRBV5-1 to TRBJ1-1, with TRBD1 matching 7 bases. Germline V lookup: CDR1 SGHRS, CDR2 YFSETQ. This CDR3 spans 14 amino acids. The V gene end was trimmed by 2 bases and the J gene end by 3 bases; junction bases not matched to a gene: 4. CDR3 nucleotides: TGCGCCAGCAGCTTACAGGGGAGCGACACTGAAGCTTTCTTT. Its protein is CASSLQGSDTEAFF.